Each of the 23 T cell receptor beta chains below was sequenced from the same sample in a study of blood T cell repertoires in COVID-19. Here immunoSEQ multiplex PCR was the method, and the copy in TCRdb shows in-frame clones only, minus some. In the table there are 350,000 or so clones, more than 70% of which are singletons. Sequencing was carried out using peripheral blood. These receptors all come from a woman aged 55-75 years with COVID-19, enrolled during active disease.

V is TRBV18 and J is TRBJ2-5; a possible D gene is TRBD2 (5 bases). CDR1 is KGHSH, CDR2 LQKENI, per germline. The CDR3 consists of 15 residues. The V end lost 4 bases, the J end lost 2 bases, and 14 bases lay between the germline ends. This chain's CDR3 is CASSLSGRRQETQYF. For the CDR3, the DNA is TGTGCCAGCTCACTAAGTGGCAGGAGGCAAGAGACCCAGTACTTC.

The gene calls are TRBV5-1 and TRBJ1-1, with 9 bases that match TRBD1. With 4 bases clipped from V and 8 bases from J, the junction kept 3 bases outside the gene matches. Germline CDR1 reads SGHRS; CDR2 reads YFSETQ. The CDR3 consists of 12 residues. The CDR3 loop is CASSPGTGEAFF. The CDR3 DNA sequence: TGCGCCAGCAGCCCCGGGACAGGGGAAGCTTTCTTT.

V gene TRBV18 combines with J gene TRBJ1-5; 11 positions match TRBD1. Per the germline V gene, CDR1 is KGHSH and CDR2 is LQKENI. V shed 3 bases, J shed 6 bases, and the junction held 7 bases outside the gene matches. The CDR3 has 16 amino acids. The CDR3 sequence is CASSPAGQGAAQPQHF. CDR3 nucleotides: TGTGCCAGCTCACCCGCCGGACAGGGGGCGGCTCAGCCCCAGCATTTT.

The chain is built from TRBV4-2 and TRBJ1-2; no clear D gene. Trimming cost V 1 base and J 4 bases, with 10 bases left between them. CDR1 and CDR2 from the germline V gene are LGHNA and YNFKEQ. The CDR3 totals 14 residues. In DNA form, the CDR3 reads TGTGCCAGCAGCCAAGGGTCGGAGGGCTATGGCTACACCTTC. Its protein is CASSQGSEGYGYTF.

This clone has just one count. The chain uses TRBV3-1 (or the pseudogene TRBV3-2) and TRBJ2-7; D might be TRBD2 (5 bases). The ends were cut back, 5 bases at V and 1 base at J, with 12 bases in the middle. The CDR3 is 14 residues long. Germline-derived CDR1 and CDR2 are LGHDT and YNNKEL (reference sequence). The CDR3 sequence is CASSSRSGSYEQYF. DNA of the CDR3: TGTGCCAGCAGCTCTCGGAGCGGTTCCTACGAGCAGTACTTC.

In DNA form, the CDR3 reads TGTGCCTGGAGCCGCAGGGATACCACTGAAGCTTTCTTT. Translation gives CAWSRRDTTEAFF. The V gene is TRBV30, the J gene TRBJ1-1, with a weak D call TRBD1 (5 bases). Trimming took 3 bases from V and 4 from J, leaving 12 bases between them. Germline V gene sequence: CDR1 GTSNPN, CDR2 SVGIG (reference sequence). The CDR3 is 13 amino acids. Based on the CDR3 plus reference TRBV30 and TRBJ1-1, the full variable domain is SQTIHQWPATLVQPVGSPLSLECTVEGTSNPNLYWYRQAAGRGLQLLFYSVGIGQISSEVPQNLSASRPQDRQFILSSKKLLLSDSGFYLCAWSRRDTTEAFFGQGTRLTVV.

The chain uses TRBV6-4 and TRBJ2-1; 7 bases align to TRBD2. Germline V lookup: CDR1 MRHNA, CDR2 SNTAGT. Trimming took 5 bases from V and 0 from J; bases not matched to a gene: 7. The CDR3 is 16 residues long. The CDR3, as DNA: TGTGCCAGCAGTCAGTTTGGCGGGAGCTCCTACAATGAGCAGTTCTTC. This codes for CASSQFGGSSYNEQFF.

The CDR3 protein is CASSGDSLATDTQYF. The CDR3 region has the DNA TGTGCCAGCAGCGGGGACAGCCTGGCCACAGATACGCAGTATTTT. V and J are TRBV9 and TRBJ2-3; 7 nucleotides agree with TRBD1. This CDR3 contains 15 residues. Germline loops: CDR1 SGDLS, CDR2 YYNGEE. Germline trimming cut 3 bases from V and 2 bases from J; bases unmatched to any gene: 6.

The J gene is TRBJ1-6, the V gene TRBV25-1, with TRBD1 identical over 7 bases. Germline assignment: CDR1 MGHDK and CDR2 SYGVNS. The junction had 6 bases not matched to a gene; V was cut back by 8 bases and J by 5 bases. This CDR3 is built from 14 residues. The CDR3, as DNA: TGTGCCAGCCGCCGGGACAGCAATAATTCACCCCTCCACTTT. Translating it yields CASRRDSNNSPLHF.

The chain recombines TRBV25-1 with TRBJ1-4; 7 bases are a match to TRBD1. Germline V lookup: CDR1 MGHDK, CDR2 SYGVNS. Unmatched junction bases numbered 4, after V lost 8 bases and J lost 7 bases. This CDR3 is built from 12 residues. The DNA for the CDR3 is TGTGCCAGCCGAGGGACAGTTGAAAAACTGTTTTTT. Translation gives CASRGTVEKLFF.

This clone came up many times. This sequence joins TRBV3-1 (or the pseudogene TRBV3-2) and TRBJ1-2; D is ambiguous. V gave up 3 bases and J gave up 6 bases, with 11 bases separating them. Germline V CDR1 and CDR2: LGHDT, YNNKEL (reference sequence). The CDR3 runs 13 residues. CDR3 residues: CASSQRPGNGYTF. CDR3 in DNA: TGTGCCAGCAGCCAGCGACCCGGGAATGGCTACACCTTC.

The chain has TRBV19 and TRBJ2-7; the D gene is possibly TRBD2 (5 bases). The CDR3 contains 14 residues. V was pared by 4 bases and J by 2 bases, with 12 bases between. Germline CDR1 LNHDA, CDR2 SQIVND (reference sequence). CDR3 sequence reads: CASSTGLATYEQYF. In DNA form, the CDR3 reads TGTGCCAGTAGTACCGGACTGGCCACCTACGAGCAGTACTTC.

The chain has TRBV2 and TRBJ1-4; TRBD1 is a possible D gene (5 bases). The CDR3 is 15 residues long. Germline V gene lookup returns CDR1 SNHLY and CDR2 FYNNEI. Trimming left V 6 bases short and J 4 bases short, with 15 bases between. The CDR3: CASRDIGLSNEKLFF. The CDR3, as DNA: TGTGCCAGCAGGGACATTGGGTTGAGTAATGAAAAACTGTTTTTT.

Here the CDR3 reads CASSLSGQVTYEQYF. For the CDR3, the DNA is TGTGCCAGCAGTTTGTCGGGACAGGTGACCTACGAGCAGTACTTC. The V call is TRBV28, the J call TRBJ2-7, with 8 bases aligning to TRBD1. The CDR3 is 15 amino acids. The ends lost 3 bases at V and 2 bases at J; junction bases unmatched: 6. Germline CDR1 is MDHEN and CDR2 is SYDVKM.

The rearrangement joins TRBV28 to TRBJ2-1; 12 bases fit TRBD2. The J segment lost 3 bases and the V segment lost 5 bases, leaving 8 bases of the junction unmatched. CDR3 length: 17 amino acids. Germline V lookup: CDR1 MDHEN, CDR2 SYDVKM. CDR3 sequence (DNA): TGTGCCAGCAGTACATCTAGCGGGGGGGCGGGCTACAATGAGCAGTTCTTC. Translation: CASSTSSGGAGYNEQFF.

This chain connects TRBV3-1 (or the pseudogene TRBV3-2) to TRBJ2-2; D is uncertain. The germline V gene encodes CDR1 LGHDT and CDR2 YNNKEL (reference sequence). Trimming took off 1 base at V and 6 bases at J, with 6 bases between the two ends. The CDR3 is 13 residues long. CDR3 sequence (DNA): TGTGCCAGCAGCCAAGTTTCCGCCGGGGAGCTGTTTTTT. Protein product: CASSQVSAGELFF.

V is TRBV18 and J is TRBJ2-7, with TRBD1 identical over 8 bases. The CDR3 covers 14 residues. The V segment lost 4 bases and the J segment 3 bases; nucleotides outside the gene matches: 5. Per germline, CDR1 KGHSH and CDR2 LQKENI. The CDR3 region is CASSLIGQGYEQYF. The CDR3 region has the DNA TGTGCCAGCTCACTGATCGGACAGGGCTACGAGCAGTACTTC.

The chain recombines TRBV4-1 with TRBJ2-5; 9 nucleotides align to TRBD2. V shed 3 bases, J shed 13 bases, and the junction held 6 bases outside the gene matches. The length of the CDR3 is 12 residues. Germline V gene data show CDR1 as MGHRA and CDR2 as YSYEKL. The CDR3 DNA reads as TGCGCCAGCAGCCAGAAGCGGGGGGTTATGTACTTC. This encodes CASSQKRGVMYF.

This sequence joins TRBV27 and TRBJ1-5; weak D call: TRBD1 (5 bases). CDR3 length equals 15 residues. Trimming took 3 bases from V and 2 from J, leaving 11 bases between them. The germline V gene encodes CDR1 MNHEY and CDR2 SMNVEV (reference sequence). The CDR3 DNA reads as TGTGCCAGCAGTTTCGGGACTTCGGGCAATCAGCCCCAGCATTTT. It is translated as CASSFGTSGNQPQHF.

CDR3 nucleotides: TGTGCCAGCAGACCAACAGGGGGCAATCAGCCCCAGCATTTT. Residues: CASRPTGGNQPQHF. The gene calls are TRBV6-6 and TRBJ1-5; 7 positions agree with TRBD1. V shed 6 bases and J 2 bases; nucleotides not matched to a gene: 4. Looked up from germline, CDR1 is MNHNY and CDR2 is SVGAGI (reference sequence). The CDR3 has 14 residues.

This sequence joins TRBV5-1 and TRBJ2-3; TRBD1 matches at 12 bases. CDR3 size: 16 residues. The germline V gene encodes CDR1 SGHRS and CDR2 YFSETQ. The trim removed 0 bases at V and 7 bases at J, leaving 6 bases unmatched. CDR3 residues: CASSLGGQGAQNTQYF. CDR3 DNA: TGCGCCAGCAGCTTGGGGGGACAGGGGGCGCAAAATACGCAGTATTTT.

The chain carries TRBV11-1 and TRBJ2-1; 8 nucleotides align to TRBD2. Germline assignment: CDR1 SGHAT and CDR2 FQDESV (reference sequence). After removal of 2 bases from V and 5 bases from J, the junction contained 5 bases not matched to a gene. The CDR3 consists of 15 residues. Written as DNA, the CDR3 is TGTGCCAGCAGCTTAATAGCGGGGTTCAACAATGAGCAGTTCTTC. It specifies CASSLIAGFNNEQFF.

This clone was observed once. This sequence joins TRBV24-1 and TRBJ1-6; 9 nucleotides match TRBD1. The CDR3 extends over 17 amino acids. Germline V lookup: CDR1 KGHDR, CDR2 SFDVKD. V lost 2 bases and J lost 7; bases outside the gene matches: 8. The CDR3 DNA sequence: TGTGCCACCAGTGATTATAGGGACAGGGAAGGGAATTCACCCCTCCACTTT. It specifies CATSDYRDREGNSPLHF.